Listed below are T cell receptor beta chains from one sample, sequenced in a study of Tregs in tolerant kidney transplant recipients. No antigen has been assigned to these receptors. The protocol was immunoSEQ multiplex PCR, while the TCRdb copy is restricted to in-frame clones and leaves out a portion. The repertoire has roughly 2,700 clones, 35% to 45% of them found once; the top ten carry about 6.4%. The sample consisted of Tregs from blood grown in culture. Source of these receptors: a human donor in good health. Each CDR3 is given with its conserved first and last residue. D genes are given only for firm matches. The size entry is marked missing in some rows and otherwise reads once, few, many or a size class.

J gene,clone size,V gene,D gene,CDR3 length,CDR3 DNA,CDR3 protein
TRBJ2-7,-,TRBV12-2,-,18,TGTGCAAGTCGCTTTGTATTTCTTGGGTCCGAGCGGGGACGTTTACAGTACTTC,CASRFVFLGSERGRLQYF
TRBJ2-6,-,TRBV18,TRBD1,16,TGTGCCAGCTCACCAACGACAGGGGCTGGGGCCAACGTCCTGACTTTC,CASSPTTGAGANVLTF
TRBJ1-5,large,TRBV18,-,13,TGTGCCAGCTCACCACGGCCCAGTTGGTCCCAGCATTTT,CASSPRPSWSQHF
TRBJ2-7,once,TRBV6-6,TRBD2,15,TGTGCCAGCAGCTCGGGGACTAGCGGGTCCTACGAGCAGTACTTC,CASSSGTSGSYEQYF
TRBJ2-5,few,TRBV6-5,TRBD1,15,TGTGCCAGCAGTGGAAGGGACAGGGGTCAAGAGACCCAGTACTTC,CASSGRDRGQETQYF
TRBJ1-4,few,TRBV16,-,13,TGTGCCAGCAGCCCGTCGGGGGGGAAAAAACTGTTTTTT,CASSPSGGKKLFF
TRBJ2-1,few,TRBV6-5,-,14,TGTGCCAGCAGTTCGTCTCTGGGCTACAATGAGCAGTTCTTC,CASSSSLGYNEQFF
TRBJ2-7,few,TRBV7-4,-,14,TGTGCCAGCAGCTTAGCAAGGTATACCTACGAGCAGTACTTC,CASSLARYTYEQYF
TRBJ2-5,-,TRBV30,-,12,TGTGCCTGGAGTGAGAGTAAAGAGACCCAGTACTTC,CAWSESKETQYF
TRBJ2-1,few,TRBV19,TRBD2,14,TGTGCCAGTAGTGCTAGCGGGAGCTACAATGAGCAGTTCTTC,CASSASGSYNEQFF
TRBJ2-7,-,TRBV6-6,TRBD2,14,TGTGCCAGCAGGGGACTAGCGGGAGGTTACGAGCAGTACTTC,CASRGLAGGYEQYF
TRBJ2-5,once,TRBV6-6,TRBD2,14,TGTGCCAGCAGTTCCTGGGGGGGCCAAGAGACCCAGTACTTC,CASSSWGGQETQYF
TRBJ1-5,few,TRBV7-3,-,14,TGTGCCAGCAGCTTAGCCGGGGCAAATCAGCCCCAGCATTTT,CASSLAGANQPQHF
TRBJ2-7,few,TRBV19,-,11,TGTGCCAGTAGTACTTACTACGAGCAGTACTTC,CASSTYYEQYF
TRBJ2-1,-,TRBV12-5,TRBD1,16,TGTGCTAGTGGTTTGGTTCCGGGACAGGCGTACAATGAGCAGTTCTTC,CASGLVPGQAYNEQFF
TRBJ1-1,-,TRBV7-2,-,13,TGTGCCAGCAGCTTACTTATGCGGACTGAAGCTTTCTTT,CASSLLMRTEAFF
TRBJ1-1,-,TRBV7-9,-,12,TGTGCCAGCAGCTTGATAGATACCCGGGCTTTCTTT,CASSLIDTRAFF
TRBJ2-5,-,TRBV2,TRBD1,17,TGTGCCAGCAGTGAAGCGCTTTGGGTGGGACAGATACAGACCCAGTACTTC,CASSEALWVGQIQTQYF
TRBJ2-4,-,TRBV19,-,15,TGTGCCAGTAGTCCAGGGTGGAGCACAAAAAACATTCAGTACTTC,CASSPGWSTKNIQYF
TRBJ2-3,-,TRBV7-8,-,15,TGTGCCAGCAGCTTAGGGGGGGCGGGCACAGATACGCAGTATTTT,CASSLGGAGTDTQYF
TRBJ1-2,-,TRBV6-5,-,12,TGTTCCAGCAGTTGGCGGGGCCGGGGCTACACCTTC,CSSSWRGRGYTF
TRBJ1-1,-,TRBV29-1,-,12,TGCAGCGTTGACAGGGGAAACACTGAAGCTTTCTTT,CSVDRGNTEAFF
TRBJ2-7,-,TRBV18,-,14,TGTGCCAGCTCCCCCTCGCAGGAGTTCTACGAGCAGTACTTC,CASSPSQEFYEQYF
TRBJ1-4,few,TRBV6-6,TRBD1,16,TGTGCCAGCAGCGGACCCTCCGGGACAGGGCCTGAAAAACTGTTTTTT,CASSGPSGTGPEKLFF
TRBJ1-1,-,TRBV10-3,TRBD1,15,TGTGCCATCAGTGAAAGGAAGGGGGCGAGGACTGAAGCTTTCTTT,CAISERKGARTEAFF
TRBJ1-5,medium-sized,TRBV7-9,-,16,TGTGCCAGCAGCCCAACAGGAAACTTCCTTGATCAGCCCCAGCATTTT,CASSPTGNFLDQPQHF
TRBJ1-5,-,TRBV7-2,-,15,TGTGCCAGCAGCTTAGGCATGCGGGGACCTCAGCCCCAGCATTTT,CASSLGMRGPQPQHF
TRBJ2-1,few,TRBV5-1,TRBD2,17,TGCGCCAGCAGCTTTGAGCGGGGGGGAGTTTCCTACAATGAGCAGTTCTTC,CASSFERGGVSYNEQFF
TRBJ1-3,medium-sized,TRBV7-8,-,16,TGTGCCAGCAGCGTGACAGGACTTTACTCTGGAAACACCATATATTTT,CASSVTGLYSGNTIYF
TRBJ2-1,-,TRBV5-1,-,11,TGCGCCAGCAGCTCGTATTATGAGCAGTTCTTC,CASSSYYEQFF
TRBJ1-2,-,TRBV6-1,TRBD1,16,TGTGCCAGCAGTGAAAGGCGGACAGGGGGTAACTATGGCTACACCTTC,CASSERRTGGNYGYTF
TRBJ2-2,-,TRBV10-2,-,17,TGCGCCAGCACTGGGCGGGTAGCGGCCTCGAACACCGGGGAGCTGTTTTTT,CASTGRVAASNTGELFF
TRBJ2-1,-,TRBV10-3,-,15,TGTGCCACCGAACGGGGGCAGCTGGGCTACAATGAGCAGTTCTTC,CATERGQLGYNEQFF
TRBJ1-1,-,TRBV6-1,-,13,TGTGCCGGGCGACAGGACCTGAACACTGAAGCTTTCTTT,CAGRQDLNTEAFF
TRBJ2-7,-,TRBV12-2,-,15,TGTGCAAGTCGCTTCCTAGACATACTCTCCTACGAGCAGTACTTC,CASRFLDILSYEQYF
TRBJ2-5,-,TRBV11-2,-,12,TGTGCCAGCAGCTTAGATCGGTCGACCCAGTACTTC,CASSLDRSTQYF
TRBJ1-1,large,TRBV10-1,-,15,TGCGCCAGCAGTGAGACTAGGGCGCGGGGAACTGAAGCTTTCTTT,CASSETRARGTEAFF
TRBJ2-1,few,TRBV5-1,-,17,TGCGCCAGCAGCTTTCCCCGTAGGACTACAACCTACAATGAGCAGTTCTTC,CASSFPRRTTTYNEQFF
TRBJ1-1,few,TRBV7-9,TRBD1,14,TGTGCCAGCAGCACGGACAGGCTGAACACTGAAGCTTTCTTT,CASSTDRLNTEAFF
TRBJ2-2,few,TRBV6-5,-,13,TGTGCCAGCAGTCCCCCCTGGGCCGGGGAGCTGTTTTTT,CASSPPWAGELFF
TRBJ1-5,-,TRBV7-7,-,12,TGTGCTAGCTATGGCCCCAATCAGCCCCAGCATTTT,CASYGPNQPQHF
TRBJ2-2,once,TRBV5-6,TRBD2,17,TGTGCCAGCAGCTTAGCGGGAGGGCCACTAAACACCGGGGAGCTGTTTTTT,CASSLAGGPLNTGELFF
TRBJ2-3,-,TRBV4-2,-,13,TGTGCCAGCAGCCTTGGGAGCACAGATACGCAGTATTTT,CASSLGSTDTQYF
TRBJ1-1,medium-sized,TRBV7-9,-,15,TGTGCCAGCAGCAAAGGGGGGCGACGGATGACTGAAGCTTTCTTT,CASSKGGRRMTEAFF
TRBJ2-1,-,TRBV23-1,TRBD1,15,TGCGCCAGCCGTACGACAGGGGGCTTTGACAATGAGCAGTTCTTC,CASRTTGGFDNEQFF
TRBJ2-7,medium-sized,TRBV30,TRBD1,15,TGTGCCTGGAGTGAGGGGACAGACGCCCCCTACGAGCAGTACTTC,CAWSEGTDAPYEQYF
TRBJ2-5,few,TRBV7-9,-,13,TGTGCCAGCAGCTTCCCGGGAAAAGAGACCCAGTACTTC,CASSFPGKETQYF
TRBJ1-5,-,TRBV6-1,-,15,TGTGCCAGCAGTGAGGGTAGGGGGTACAATCAGCCCCAGCATTTT,CASSEGRGYNQPQHF
TRBJ2-3,few,TRBV9,TRBD2,14,TGTGCCAGCAACCCGGGAGGCAGCACAGATACGCAGTATTTT,CASNPGGSTDTQYF
TRBJ2-3,few,TRBV7-9,-,12,TGTGCCAGCAGCTTCTCTGGGGGCACGCAGTATTTT,CASSFSGGTQYF
TRBJ1-1,medium-sized,TRBV7-3,-,13,TGTGCCAGCAGCTTGTTCCAGAATACTGAAGCTTTCTTT,CASSLFQNTEAFF
TRBJ2-5,once,TRBV6-4,TRBD1,15,TGTGCCAGCAGTGGAAGGGACAGGGGTCAAGAGACCCAGTACTTC,CASSGRDRGQETQYF
TRBJ2-2,-,TRBV5-1,TRBD2,17,TGCGCCAGCAGAAGGATCTTGGGGGGACTAGCTCCCGGGGAGCTGTTTTTT,CASRRILGGLAPGELFF
TRBJ2-7,few,TRBV5-1,-,14,TGCGCCAGCAGCTTAGGCAGTTCAACCTACGAGCAGTACTTC,CASSLGSSTYEQYF